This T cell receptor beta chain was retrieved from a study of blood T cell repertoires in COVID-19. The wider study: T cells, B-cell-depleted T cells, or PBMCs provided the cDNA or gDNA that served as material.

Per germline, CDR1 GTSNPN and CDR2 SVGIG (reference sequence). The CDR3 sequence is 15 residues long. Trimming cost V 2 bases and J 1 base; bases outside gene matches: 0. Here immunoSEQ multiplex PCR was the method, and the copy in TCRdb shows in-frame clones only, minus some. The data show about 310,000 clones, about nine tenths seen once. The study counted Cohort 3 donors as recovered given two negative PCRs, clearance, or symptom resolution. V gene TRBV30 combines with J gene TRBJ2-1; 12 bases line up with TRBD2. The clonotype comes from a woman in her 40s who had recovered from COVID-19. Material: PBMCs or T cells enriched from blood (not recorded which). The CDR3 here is CAWSTSGGSYNEQFF. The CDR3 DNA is TGTGCCTGGAGTACTAGCGGGGGGTCCTACAATGAGCAGTTCTTC.